This T cell receptor (beta chain) was documented in a study of memory CD4+ T cells and cytomegalovirus serostatus. On the study more broadly: Donors were healthy Belgian adults, about ten CMV seropositive and 20 to 25 seronegative.

The sort gate was single viable CD3+CD4+CD8-CD45RO+ cells for memory CD4+ T cells. Positive selection with CD4 microbeads enriched total CD4+ T cells. The CDR3 extends over 11 amino acids. The ends were cut back, 6 bases at V and 6 bases at J, with 8 bases in the middle. CDR1 and CDR2 from the germline V gene are MNHEY and SVGAGI. Here immunoSEQ multiplex PCR was the method, and the copy in TCRdb shows in-frame clones only, minus some. The table records 25,000 to 30,000 clones, about four fifths of them present only once. Sequenced input: memory CD4+ T cells from blood. This receptor was obtained from an adult in good health and CMV-seronegative. This sequence joins TRBV6-5 and TRBJ1-1; D is ambiguous. The CDR3 loop reads CASRGVAEAFF. As DNA, the CDR3 is TGTGCCAGCAGAGGTGTGGCTGAAGCTTTCTTT.